This T cell receptor beta chain was sequenced during a study of response to subunit inactivated influenza vaccine. Broader study findings: T cells newly recruited by each seasonal influenza vaccination are few, the authors suggested.

With 3 bases clipped from V and 10 bases from J, the junction kept 5 bases outside the gene matches. CDR3 length equals 12 residues. CDR1 and CDR2 from the germline V gene are SQVTM and ANQGSEA. This clonotype was recorded at least ten times. Antigen specificity is unknown. One entry per CDR3 protein results from TCRdb running MiXCR on the RT-PCR reads. The sample shows roughly 780,000 distinct CDR3 sequences, around a sixth of them seen only once. This material consisted of PBMCs from blood, taken 5 to 6 days after vaccination. This sequence was found in a middle-aged man who received an inactivated influenza vaccine. This chain joins TRBV29-1 and TRBJ2-1; 8 positions agree with TRBD2. The CDR3 nucleotides read TGCAGCGTTGATCCAGCGGGAGACGAGCAGTTCTTC. This translates into CSVDPAGDEQFF.